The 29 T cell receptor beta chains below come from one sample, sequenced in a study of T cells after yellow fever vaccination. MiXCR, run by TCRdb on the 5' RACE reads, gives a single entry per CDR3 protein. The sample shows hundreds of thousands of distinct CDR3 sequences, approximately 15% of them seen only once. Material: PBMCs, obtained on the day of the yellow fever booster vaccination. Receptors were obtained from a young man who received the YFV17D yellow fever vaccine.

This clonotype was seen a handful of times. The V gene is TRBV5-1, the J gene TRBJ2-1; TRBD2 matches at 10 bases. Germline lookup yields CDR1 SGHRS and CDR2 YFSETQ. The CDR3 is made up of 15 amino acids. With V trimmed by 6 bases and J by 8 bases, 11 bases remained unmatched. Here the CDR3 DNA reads TGCGCCAGCATAACCGACGTAGCGGGAGGTGATGAGCAGTTCTTC. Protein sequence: CASITDVAGGDEQFF.

CDR3 sequence reads: CASSPIPTSGGEYF. The CDR3 nucleotides read TGTGCCAGCAGCCCCATACCCACTAGCGGGGGGGAGTATTTT. This chain links TRBV4-2 with TRBJ2-3, with 13 bases matching TRBD2. CDR3 size: 14 residues. From germline, CDR1 is LGHNA and CDR2 YNFKEQ. Trimming cost V 4 bases and J 13 bases; bases outside gene matches: 8.

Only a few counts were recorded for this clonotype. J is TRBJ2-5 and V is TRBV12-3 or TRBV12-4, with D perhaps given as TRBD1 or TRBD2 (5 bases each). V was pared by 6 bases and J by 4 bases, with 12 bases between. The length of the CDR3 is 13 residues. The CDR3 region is CASRTTGAETQYF. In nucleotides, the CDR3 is TGTGCCAGCAGGACTACAGGTGCAGAGACCCAGTACTTC.

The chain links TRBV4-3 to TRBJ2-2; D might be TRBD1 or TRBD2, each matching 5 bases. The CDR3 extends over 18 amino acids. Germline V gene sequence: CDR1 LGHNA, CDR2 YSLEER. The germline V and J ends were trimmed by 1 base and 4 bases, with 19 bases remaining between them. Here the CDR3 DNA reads TGCGCCAGCAGCCAAGGTGCTAAGTCCATGAGGGGCACCGGGGAGCTGTTTTTT. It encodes CASSQGAKSMRGTGELFF.

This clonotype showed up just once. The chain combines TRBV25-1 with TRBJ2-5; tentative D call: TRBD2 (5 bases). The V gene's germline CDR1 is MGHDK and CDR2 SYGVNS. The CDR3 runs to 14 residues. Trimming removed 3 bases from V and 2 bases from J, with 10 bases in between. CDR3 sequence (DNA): TGTGCCAGCAGTGAGCAGGACTCGCAAGAGACCCAGTACTTC. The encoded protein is CASSEQDSQETQYF.

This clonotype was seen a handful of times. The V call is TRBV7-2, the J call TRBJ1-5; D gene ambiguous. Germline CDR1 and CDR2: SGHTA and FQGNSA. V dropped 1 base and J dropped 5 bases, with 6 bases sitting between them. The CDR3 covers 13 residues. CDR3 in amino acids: CASSLETHQPQHF. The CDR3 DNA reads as TGTGCCAGCAGCTTAGAGACACATCAGCCCCAGCATTTT.

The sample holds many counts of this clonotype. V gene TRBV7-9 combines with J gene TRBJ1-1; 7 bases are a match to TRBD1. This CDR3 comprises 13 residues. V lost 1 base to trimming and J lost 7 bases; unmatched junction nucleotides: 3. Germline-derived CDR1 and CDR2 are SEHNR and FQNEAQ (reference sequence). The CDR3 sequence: CASSLGQGGEAFF. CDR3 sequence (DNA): TGTGCCAGCAGCTTAGGACAGGGCGGTGAAGCTTTCTTT.

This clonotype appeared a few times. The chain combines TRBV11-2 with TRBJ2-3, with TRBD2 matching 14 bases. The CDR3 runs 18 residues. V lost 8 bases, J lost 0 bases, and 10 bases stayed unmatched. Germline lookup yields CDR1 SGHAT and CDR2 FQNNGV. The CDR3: CASAPGTSGRRSTDTQYF. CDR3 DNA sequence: TGTGCCAGCGCCCCGGGGACTAGCGGGAGAAGAAGCACAGATACGCAGTATTTT.

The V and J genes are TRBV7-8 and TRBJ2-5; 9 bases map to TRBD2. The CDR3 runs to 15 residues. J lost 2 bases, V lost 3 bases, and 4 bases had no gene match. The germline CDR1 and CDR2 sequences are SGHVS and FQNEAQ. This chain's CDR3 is CASSLGSGRQETQYF. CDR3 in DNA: TGTGCCAGCAGCTTGGGGAGCGGGAGGCAAGAGACCCAGTACTTC.

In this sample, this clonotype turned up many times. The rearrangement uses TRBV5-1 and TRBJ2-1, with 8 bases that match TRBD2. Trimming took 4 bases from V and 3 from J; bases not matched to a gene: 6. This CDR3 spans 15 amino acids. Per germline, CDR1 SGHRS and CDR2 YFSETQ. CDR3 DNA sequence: TGCGCCAGCAGCGCCTCCGGGACTAGCTACAATGAGCAGTTCTTC. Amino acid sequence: CASSASGTSYNEQFF.

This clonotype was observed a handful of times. The DNA for the CDR3 is TGTGCCAGCAGCCAAGTGGGAACAGGGGACAGGGATGTATTAGATACGCAGTATTTT. Translation gives CASSQVGTGDRDVLDTQYF. The genes are TRBV3-1 and TRBJ2-3; TRBD1 matches at 9 bases. Germline V gene lookup returns CDR1 LGHDT and CDR2 YNNKEL (reference sequence). The CDR3 is made up of 19 amino acids. V shed 1 base, J shed 5 bases, and the junction held 16 bases outside the gene matches.

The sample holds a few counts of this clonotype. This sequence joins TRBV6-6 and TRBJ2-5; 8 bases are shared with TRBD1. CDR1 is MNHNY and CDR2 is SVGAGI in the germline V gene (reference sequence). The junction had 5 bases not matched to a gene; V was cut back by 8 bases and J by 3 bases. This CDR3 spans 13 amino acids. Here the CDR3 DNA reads TGTGCCAGCGGAGGACAGGGAAAAGAGACCCAGTACTTC. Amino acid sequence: CASGGQGKETQYF.

The chain's CDR3 is CSASMLPKSDQETQYF. CDR3 nucleotides: TGCAGTGCTAGTATGCTCCCAAAGTCGGATCAAGAGACCCAGTACTTC. The chain carries TRBV20-1 and TRBJ2-5; D remains ambiguous. Germline V gives CDR1 DFQATT, CDR2 SNEGSKA (reference sequence). Trimming cost V 3 bases and J 2 bases, with 19 bases left between them. The CDR3 totals 16 residues.

CDR3 nucleotide sequence: TGCAGTGCTATCCCGGGACTAGGATACTACGAGCAGTACTTC. It yields the protein CSAIPGLGYYEQYF. V gene TRBV20-1 combines with J gene TRBJ2-7, with 8 bases lining up with TRBD2. The V segment lost 4 bases and the J segment 3 bases; nucleotides outside the gene matches: 8. The length of the CDR3 is 14 residues. Per the germline V gene, CDR1 is DFQATT and CDR2 is SNEGSKA (reference sequence).

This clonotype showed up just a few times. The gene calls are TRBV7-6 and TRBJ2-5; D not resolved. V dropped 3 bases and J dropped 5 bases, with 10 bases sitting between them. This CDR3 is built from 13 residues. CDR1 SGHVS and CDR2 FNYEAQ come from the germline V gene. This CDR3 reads CASSFGMTETQYF. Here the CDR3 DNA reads TGTGCCAGCAGCTTTGGGATGACGGAGACCCAGTACTTC. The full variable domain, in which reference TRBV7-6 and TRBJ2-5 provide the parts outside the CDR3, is GAGVSQSPRYKVTKRGQDVALRCDPISGHVSLYWYRQALGQGPEFLTYFNYEAQQDKSGLPNDRFSAERPEGSISTLTIQRTEQRDSAMYRCASSFGMTETQYFGPGTRLLVL.

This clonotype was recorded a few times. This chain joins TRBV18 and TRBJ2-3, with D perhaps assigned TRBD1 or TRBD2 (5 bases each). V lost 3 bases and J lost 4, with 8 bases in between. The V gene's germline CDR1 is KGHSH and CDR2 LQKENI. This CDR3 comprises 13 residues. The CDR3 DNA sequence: TGTGCCAGCTCACCGGGGGTATCAGATACGCAGTATTTT. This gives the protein CASSPGVSDTQYF.

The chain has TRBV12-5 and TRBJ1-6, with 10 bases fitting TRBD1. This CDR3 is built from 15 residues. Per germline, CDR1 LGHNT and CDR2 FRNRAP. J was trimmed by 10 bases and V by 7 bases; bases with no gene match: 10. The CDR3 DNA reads TGTGCTAGTGCCTCGCCGGGGACAGGGGCCTCACCCCTCCACTTT. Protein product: CASASPGTGASPLHF.

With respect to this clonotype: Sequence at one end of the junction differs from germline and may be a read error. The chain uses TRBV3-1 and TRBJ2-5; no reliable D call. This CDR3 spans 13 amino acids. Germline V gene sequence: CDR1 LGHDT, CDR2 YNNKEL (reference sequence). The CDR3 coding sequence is TGTGCCAGCAGCCAAGAAATCCAAGCGACCCAGTACTTC. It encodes CASSQEIQATQYF.

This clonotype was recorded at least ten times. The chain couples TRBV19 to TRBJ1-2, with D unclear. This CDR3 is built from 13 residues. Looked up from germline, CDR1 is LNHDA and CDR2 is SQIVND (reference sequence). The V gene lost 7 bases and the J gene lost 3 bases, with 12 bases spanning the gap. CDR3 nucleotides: TGTGCCAGTACCGTAAGGTCCTACTATGGCTACACCTTC. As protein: CASTVRSYYGYTF.

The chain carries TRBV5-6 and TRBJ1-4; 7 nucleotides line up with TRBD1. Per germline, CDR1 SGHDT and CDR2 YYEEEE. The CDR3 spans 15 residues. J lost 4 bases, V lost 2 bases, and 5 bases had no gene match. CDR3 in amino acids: CASSLGQDYNEKLFF. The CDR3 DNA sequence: TGTGCCAGCAGCTTAGGACAGGACTATAATGAAAAACTGTTTTTT.

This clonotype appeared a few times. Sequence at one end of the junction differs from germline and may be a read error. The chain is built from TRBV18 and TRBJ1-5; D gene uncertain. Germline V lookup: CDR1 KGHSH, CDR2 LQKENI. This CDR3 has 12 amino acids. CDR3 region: CASSHSKQPQHF. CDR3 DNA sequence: TGTGCCAGCTCACACAGCAAACAGCCCCAGCATTTT.

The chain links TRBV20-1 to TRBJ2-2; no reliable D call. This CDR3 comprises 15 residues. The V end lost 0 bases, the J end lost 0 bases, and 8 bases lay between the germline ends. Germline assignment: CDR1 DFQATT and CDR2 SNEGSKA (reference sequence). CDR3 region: CSAREGRTNTGELFF. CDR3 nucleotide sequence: TGCAGTGCTAGAGAAGGCAGGACGAACACCGGGGAGCTGTTTTTT.

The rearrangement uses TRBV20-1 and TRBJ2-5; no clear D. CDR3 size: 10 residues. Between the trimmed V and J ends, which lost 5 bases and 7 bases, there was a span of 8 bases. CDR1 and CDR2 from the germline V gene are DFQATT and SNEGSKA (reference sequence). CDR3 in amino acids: CSARQTTQYF. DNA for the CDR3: TGCAGTGCTCGACAAACGACCCAGTACTTC.

The CDR3 spells CASSWADRNQPQHF. For the CDR3, the DNA is TGTGCCAGCAGTTGGGCAGACCGTAATCAGCCCCAGCATTTT. V is TRBV6-5 and J is TRBJ1-5; no definite D call. Germline-derived CDR1 and CDR2 are MNHEY and SVGAGI. This CDR3 region has 14 residues. V lost 4 bases to trimming and J lost 4 bases, with 11 bases between them.

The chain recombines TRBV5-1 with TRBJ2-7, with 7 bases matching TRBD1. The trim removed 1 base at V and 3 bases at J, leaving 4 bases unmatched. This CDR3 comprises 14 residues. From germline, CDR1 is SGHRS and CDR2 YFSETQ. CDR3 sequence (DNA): TGCGCCAGCAGCTTGACGGGACAGCTCTACGAGCAGTACTTC. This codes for CASSLTGQLYEQYF. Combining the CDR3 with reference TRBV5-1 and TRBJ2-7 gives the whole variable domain KAGVTQTPRYLIKTRGQQVTLSCSPISGHRSVSWYQQTPGQGLQFLFEYFSETQRNKGNFPGRFSGRQFSNSRSEMNVSTLELGDSALYLCASSLTGQLYEQYFGPGTRLTVT.

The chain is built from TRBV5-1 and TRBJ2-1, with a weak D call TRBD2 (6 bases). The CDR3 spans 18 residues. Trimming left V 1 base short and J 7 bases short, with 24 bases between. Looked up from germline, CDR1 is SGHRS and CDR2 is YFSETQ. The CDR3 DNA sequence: TGCGCCAGCAGCTTGTGGGGCGATGCGATCGGGAGAGGAAATGAGCAGTTCTTC. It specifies CASSLWGDAIGRGNEQFF.

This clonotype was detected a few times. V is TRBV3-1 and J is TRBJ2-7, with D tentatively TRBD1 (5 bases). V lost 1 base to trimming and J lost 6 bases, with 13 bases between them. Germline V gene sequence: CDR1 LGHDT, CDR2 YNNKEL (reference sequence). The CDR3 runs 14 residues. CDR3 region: CASSQVDSFGEQYF. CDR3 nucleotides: TGTGCCAGCAGCCAAGTAGACAGTTTCGGCGAGCAGTACTTC.

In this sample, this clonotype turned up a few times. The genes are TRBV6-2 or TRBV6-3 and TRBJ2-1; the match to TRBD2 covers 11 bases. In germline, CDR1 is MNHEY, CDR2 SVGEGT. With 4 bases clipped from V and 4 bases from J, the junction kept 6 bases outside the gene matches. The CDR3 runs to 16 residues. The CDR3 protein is CASSSIAGGRYNEQFF. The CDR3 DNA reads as TGTGCCAGCAGTTCAATAGCGGGAGGGCGATACAATGAGCAGTTCTTC.

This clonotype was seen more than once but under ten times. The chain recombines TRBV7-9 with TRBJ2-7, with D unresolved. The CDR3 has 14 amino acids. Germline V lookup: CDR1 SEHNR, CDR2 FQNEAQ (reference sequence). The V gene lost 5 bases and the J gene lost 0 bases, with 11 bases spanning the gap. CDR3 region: CASSPLQSSYEQYF. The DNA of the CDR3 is TGTGCCAGCAGCCCCCTACAGAGCTCCTACGAGCAGTACTTC.